The sequence of this TCR beta chain was determined in a study of blood T cell repertoires in COVID-19. The CDR3 runs 14 residues. V lost 8 bases and J lost 4, with 17 bases in between. CDR1 and CDR2 from the germline V gene are SEHNR and FQNEAQ (reference sequence). Per the original data handling: Cell counts per sample came from amplifying reference gene primers. Profiled with immunoSEQ multiplex PCR; TCRdb holds only in-frame clones, not every one. V, J and clone size are those of that table, while D and trimming were read from the DNA. In the table there are 100,000 to 150,000 clones, roughly 90% of which are singletons.

The chain links TRBV7-9 to TRBJ1-1; maybe TRBD1 (5 bases). The sequence was obtained from a woman older than 75 with acute or convalescent COVID-19. What was sequenced was peripheral blood. The CDR3 loop reads CASFEAPGITEAFF. The CDR3 DNA is TGTGCCAGCTTCGAGGCCCCAGGGATCACTGAAGCTTTCTTT.